This T cell receptor beta chain was found in a study of T cells in Graves' hyperthyroidism and ophthalmopathy. Ophthalmopathy cases scored 3 or more on the Clinical Activity Score and 4 or more on NOSPECS grade, with duration below 3 months. Thyroid ultrasound, orbital computed tomography, clinical symptoms, and serum thyroxine and TRAb underpinned diagnoses. PBMCs stemmed from around 10 ml fresh peripheral blood. On this clonotype itself: Its antigen is unidentified.

TCR beta CDR3 region amplification was performed from RNA transcripts. The study used the HTBI primer set for a first-round RT-PCR of the TCR CDR3. From the multiplex PCR reads, TCRdb called clonotypes with MiXCR, one entry per CDR3 protein. The table records hundreds of thousands of distinct CDR3 sequences, about 20% of them present only once. This CDR3 region has 16 residues. The junction had 4 bases not matched to a gene; V was cut back by 1 base and J by 6 bases. CDR1 SGHTA and CDR2 FQGNSA come from the germline V gene. Findings and caveats of the study: Model predictions of ophthalmopathy came a median roughly 6.4 months before onset.

The source of this sequence is a man aged 25 to 40 with Graves' ophthalmopathy. The J gene is TRBJ2-1, the V gene TRBV7-2; 12 bases agree with TRBD2. Sequenced sample: blood. CDR3 coding DNA: TGTGCCAGCAGCTTAGTAAGACTAGCGGGAGTCAATGAGCAGTTCTTC. Its protein is CASSLVRLAGVNEQFF.